This T cell receptor (beta chain) was observed in a study of blood T cell repertoires in COVID-19. Germline values: CDR1 MNHEY, CDR2 SVGEGT. The CDR3 is made up of 16 amino acids. The V gene end was trimmed by 2 bases and the J gene end by 3 bases; junction bases not matched to a gene: 7. Sequenced by immunoSEQ multiplex PCR; TCRdb stores in-frame clones only, minus some. This table has 250,000 or so clones, approximately 88% appearing once. The chain joins TRBV6-2 or TRBV6-3 to TRBJ1-1; 9 nucleotides align to TRBD1. This clonotype was obtained from a woman aged 40 to 50 with acute COVID-19. Sequenced input: PBMCs or T cells enriched from blood (not recorded which). The CDR3 DNA follows: TGTGCCAGCAGTTACCACAGGGGGCTAGGAGACACTGAAGCTTTCTTT. Translated: CASSYHRGLGDTEAFF.